The 18 T cell receptor beta chains listed next were all sequenced from one sample in a study of CD8 T cells in Susac syndrome. With random hexamers, reverse transcription was performed on about 0.5 to 1 ug of RNA. TCRdb reprocessed the immunoSEQ multiplex PCR reads with MiXCR, giving one entry per CDR3 protein. This sample has roughly 170,000 distinct CDR3 sequences, with approximately 93% found just once. Sequencing input: CD4+ T cells from PBMCs. These receptors all stem from a human donor with multiple sclerosis.

This clonotype has only one observation. The rearrangement links TRBV24-1 to TRBJ2-2; D gene uncertain. There are 14 residues in the CDR3. Between the trimmed V and J ends, which lost 8 bases and 0 bases, there was a span of 9 bases. Germline V gene sequence: CDR1 KGHDR, CDR2 SFDVKD. The CDR3 loop reads CATNKAPNTGELFF. CDR3 in DNA: TGTGCCACCAACAAGGCCCCGAACACCGGGGAGCTGTTTTTT.

The CDR3 sequence is CASSSPVRTTGELFF. The CDR3 DNA follows: TGTGCCAGCAGCTCCCCGGTCAGGACCACCGGGGAGCTGTTTTTT. The J gene is TRBJ2-2, the V gene TRBV11-2; no clear D. The CDR3 loop spans 15 amino acids. V shed 4 bases and J shed 4 bases, with 13 bases lying between them. Germline V gene sequence: CDR1 SGHAT, CDR2 FQNNGV.

The V call is TRBV11-2, the J call TRBJ2-7; D call uncertain. The CDR3 is 15 amino acids. V was cut by 2 bases and J by 0 bases, with 11 bases left in between. Germline loops: CDR1 SGHAT, CDR2 FQNNGV. CDR3 DNA: TGTGCCAGCAGCTTACTGGGCCACCTCTCCTACGAGCAGTACTTC. It specifies CASSLLGHLSYEQYF.

This chain connects TRBV7-2 to TRBJ1-2; perhaps TRBD1 as D (6 bases). The germline V gene has CDR1 SGHTA and CDR2 FQGNSA. Trimming removed 6 bases from V and 8 bases from J, with 13 bases in between. The CDR3 is 12 amino acids. In DNA form, the CDR3 reads TGTGCCAGCAGGACAGACAGGAGCGGCTACACCTTC. Translating gives CASRTDRSGYTF. Variable domain in full (rest from reference TRBV7-2 and TRBJ1-2): GAGVSQSPSNKVTEKGKDVELRCDPISGHTALYWYRQSLGQGLEFLIYFQGNSAPDKSGLPSDRFSAERTGGSVSTLTIQRTQQEDSAVYLCASRTDRSGYTFGSGTRLTVV.

This clonotype showed up just once. The DNA for the CDR3 is TGTGCCAGCAGGAAAATCCGGGGGGGCTACAATGAGCAGTTCTTC. Protein product: CASRKIRGGYNEQFF. The chain employs TRBV11-2 and TRBJ2-1; 8 bases map to TRBD2. Trimming removed 6 bases from V and 3 bases from J; junction bases left unmatched: 7. From germline, CDR1 is SGHAT and CDR2 FQNNGV. CDR3 length: 15 residues.

The chain couples TRBV5-1 to TRBJ2-2; 7 nucleotides agree with TRBD1. This CDR3 contains 16 residues. Trimming at V came to 4 bases and at J to 4 bases, leaving 10 bases not matched to a gene. The germline V gene has CDR1 SGHRS and CDR2 YFSETQ. CDR3: CASSPNRQGSTGELFF. In DNA, the CDR3 is TGCGCCAGCAGCCCGAACCGACAGGGTAGCACCGGGGAGCTGTTTTTT.

The chain is built from TRBV7-9 and TRBJ2-7; 10 positions match TRBD1. With V trimmed by 8 bases and J by 0 bases, 13 bases remained unmatched. This CDR3 has 17 amino acids. From germline, CDR1 is SEHNR and CDR2 FQNEAQ (reference sequence). The CDR3, as DNA: TGTGCCAGCCGAGGGGATTCGACAGGGGGCAACTCCTACGAGCAGTACTTC. Its translation: CASRGDSTGGNSYEQYF. The complete variable domain, with remaining parts taken from reference TRBV7-9 and TRBJ2-7, reads DTGVSQNPRHKITKRGQNVTFRCDPISEHNRLYWYRQTLGQGPEFLTYFQNEAQLEKSRLLSDRFSAERPKGSFSTLEIQRTEQGDSAMYLCASRGDSTGGNSYEQYFGPGTRLTVT.

The chain carries TRBV2 and TRBJ2-1; TRBD2 is a possible D gene (6 bases). Trimming left V 1 base short and J 0 bases short, with 10 bases between. CDR1 is SNHLY and CDR2 is FYNNEI in the germline V gene. The CDR3 has 16 amino acids. CDR3 sequence: CASSEGGLNSYNEQFF. DNA of the CDR3: TGTGCCAGCAGTGAAGGGGGACTGAACTCCTACAATGAGCAGTTCTTC. The full variable domain, rest sourced from reference TRBV2 and TRBJ2-1, is EPEVTQTPSHQVTQMGQEVILRCVPISNHLYFYWYRQILGQKVEFLVSFYNNEISEKSEIFDDQFSVERPDGSNFTLKIRSTKLEDSAMYFCASSEGGLNSYNEQFFGPGTRLTVL.

The chain has TRBV12-3 or TRBV12-4 and TRBJ1-2; 9 nucleotides line up with TRBD1. J gave up 0 bases and V 6 bases, and 11 bases lay outside the gene matches. The CDR3 is 17 amino acids. The CDR3 here is CASSPNRDRDPNYGYTF. CDR3 coding DNA: TGTGCCAGCAGCCCGAACCGGGACAGGGACCCTAACTATGGCTACACCTTC.

This chain connects TRBV20-1 to TRBJ1-4, with D maybe TRBD1 (5 bases). The germline V gene encodes CDR1 DFQATT and CDR2 SNEGSKA (reference sequence). V dropped 6 bases and J dropped 5 bases, with 10 bases sitting between them. This CDR3 is 12 amino acids long. This CDR3 reads CSASRVNEKLFF. The CDR3, as DNA: TGCAGTGCGAGCAGGGTGAATGAAAAACTGTTTTTT.

A few counts support this clonotype. The chain is built from TRBV6-6 and TRBJ1-1, with TRBD1 as a possible D gene (5 bases). The germline CDR1 and CDR2 sequences are MNHNY and SVGAGI (reference sequence). Trimming left V 4 bases short and J 1 base short, with 7 bases between. CDR3 length equals 13 residues. CDR3 nucleotide sequence: TGTGCCAGCAGTTCCACAGGGAACACTGAAGCTTTCTTT. This translates into CASSSTGNTEAFF.

This rearrangement joins TRBV7-2 to TRBJ2-3; TRBD2 agrees at 8 bases. V shed 0 bases and J 1 base; nucleotides not matched to a gene: 3. The CDR3 spans 16 residues. The germline CDR1 and CDR2 sequences are SGHTA and FQGNSA. The CDR3 DNA is TGTGCCAGCAGCTTAGCCAGCGGGAGCCGCACAGATACGCAGTATTTT. Amino acid sequence: CASSLASGSRTDTQYF.

The chain links TRBV6-1 to TRBJ2-2, with TRBD2 as a possible D gene (5 bases). The germline V gene encodes CDR1 MNHNS and CDR2 SASEGT. The CDR3 length is 14 residues. The V end lost 1 base, the J end lost 5 bases, and 8 bases lay between the germline ends. The CDR3 DNA sequence: TGTGCCAGCAGTGAAGTTGGAGGTACCGGGGAGCTGTTTTTT. Its protein is CASSEVGGTGELFF.

This chain joins TRBV7-2 and TRBJ2-7; no firm D call. Germline assignment: CDR1 SGHTA and CDR2 FQGNSA. With 0 bases removed from V and 3 bases from J, the gap between germline ends came to 21 bases. The length of the CDR3 is 18 residues. The CDR3 sequence: CASSLASGSQVASYEQYF. The CDR3 DNA reads TGTGCCAGCAGCTTAGCGTCCGGTTCTCAGGTAGCCAGCTACGAGCAGTACTTC.

V usage is TRBV30 and J usage is TRBJ1-5, with 8 bases aligning to TRBD1. The CDR3 sequence is 14 residues long. In germline, CDR1 is GTSNPN, CDR2 SVGIG (reference sequence). V lost 0 bases and J lost 4; bases outside the gene matches: 2. CDR3 in amino acids: CAWSVGQGNQPQHF. For the CDR3, the DNA is TGTGCCTGGAGTGTAGGACAGGGAAATCAGCCCCAGCATTTT.

V and J are TRBV11-2 and TRBJ2-7; TRBD1 aligns across 8 bases. Unmatched junction bases numbered 4, after V lost 3 bases and J lost 0 bases. The CDR3 runs 15 residues. The germline V gene has CDR1 SGHAT and CDR2 FQNNGV. CDR3 nucleotide sequence: TGTGCCAGCAGCTTCCGGGACAGGCACTCCTACGAGCAGTACTTC. This encodes CASSFRDRHSYEQYF.

The chain recombines TRBV28 with TRBJ2-7; perhaps TRBD1 as D (6 bases). The CDR3 runs to 14 residues. V shed 6 bases and J shed 2 bases, with 14 bases lying between them. Looked up from germline, CDR1 is MDHEN and CDR2 is SYDVKM. The CDR3 sequence is CASRVTGPPYEQYF. CDR3 nucleotide sequence: TGTGCCAGCAGGGTAACAGGGCCCCCCTACGAGCAGTACTTC.

CDR3 nucleotide sequence: TGTGCCACCAGCAGAGGGAAGGGGGCTAGCAATCAGCCCCAGCATTTT. Its translation is CATSRGKGASNQPQHF. The rearrangement uses TRBV15 and TRBJ1-5, with 7 bases fitting TRBD1. Germline trimming cut 1 base from V and 0 bases from J; bases unmatched to any gene: 3. CDR1 is LNHNV and CDR2 is YYDKDF in the germline V gene (reference sequence). This CDR3 spans 16 amino acids.